The present entry profiles one T cell receptor beta chain with its context. What it recognizes is unknown. The PCR was carried out with 60 Vbeta primers and 13 Jbeta primers. This table comes from immunoSEQ multiplex PCR, and its TCRdb copy is limited to in-frame clones, with some not included. The sample contains 150,000 to 200,000 clones, approximately 80% of which appear only once. This sample is drawn from a study of cytomegalovirus exposure and HLA in healthy donors. Study-wide points: CMV antigen specificity was confirmed in vitro for a few CMV-associated chains. About 87% or about 30% of the time was how often most TCR beta V segments were productive, according to an earlier analysis. Some TCR beta chains (about 170 of them) were listed as cytomegalovirus-associated.

The V end lost 5 bases, the J end lost 9 bases, and 11 bases lay between the germline ends. The length of the CDR3 is 12 residues. Germline CDR1 is LNHDA and CDR2 is SQIVND (reference sequence). Sequencing was performed on PBMCs. V usage is TRBV19 and J usage is TRBJ1-5, with unresolved D. This TCR came from a woman in her forties in good health and CMV-seronegative. The CDR3 DNA is TGTGCCAGTAGTCCGGGAAAACTGCCCCAGCATTTT. This encodes CASSPGKLPQHF.